The rows below give T cell receptor beta chains drawn from one sample of a study of cytomegalovirus exposure and HLA in healthy donors. The data were produced by immunoSEQ multiplex PCR, yet TCRdb's version contains in-frame clones alone and is incomplete. This table has 170,000 or so clones, roughly 80% appearing once. What was sequenced was PBMCs. The source of these receptors is a woman between 50 and 59 years old in good health and CMV-seronegative. The CDR3 runs from the conserved cysteine through the conserved F or W. The D gene is left open where the match is weak. The size entry is marked missing in some rows and otherwise reads once, few, many or a size class.

clone_size	d_call	j_call	v_call	cdr3_aa	cdr3_nt
NA	NA	TRBJ2-1	TRBV4-3	CASSQDRGHEQFF	TGCGCCAGCAGCCAAGATCGAGGTCATGAGCAGTTCTTC
NA	TRBD2	TRBJ2-3	TRBV30	CAWSTGGRSTQYF	TGTGCCTGGAGTACGGGCGGGAGGAGTACGCAGTATTTT
few	TRBD1	TRBJ2-7	TRBV19	CASSGAGTGVEQYF	TGTGCCAGTAGTGGAGCCGGGACAGGGGTCGAGCAGTACTTC
NA	TRBD1	TRBJ1-3	TRBV27	CASSSWTGGVGGNTIYF	TGTGCCAGCAGTTCTTGGACAGGGGGAGTGGGTGGAAACACCATATATTTT
few	NA	TRBJ1-1	TRBV7-9	CASSGGSQGSTEAFF	TGTGCCAGCAGCGGGGGGAGCCAGGGCTCCACTGAAGCTTTCTTT
once	TRBD1	TRBJ2-3	TRBV30	CAWTRPGTGKDTQYF	TGTGCCTGGACCAGACCCGGGACAGGGAAAGATACGCAGTATTTT
NA	NA	TRBJ2-7	TRBV7-9	CASSPLSGTLLGYEQYF	TGTGCCAGCAGCCCGTTGTCAGGAACACTTTTAGGCTACGAGCAGTACTTC
NA	TRBD1	TRBJ2-1	TRBV7-2	CASRRDRGWSNEQFF	TGTGCCAGCAGGAGGGACAGGGGATGGTCCAATGAGCAGTTCTTC
NA	NA	TRBJ2-3	TRBV2	CASDQATLDTQYF	TGTGCCAGCGACCAGGCTACGTTAGATACGCAGTATTTT
NA	NA	TRBJ2-3	TRBV27	CASSSFGITDTQYF	TGTGCCAGCAGTTCCTTCGGGATCACAGATACGCAGTATTTT
NA	TRBD1	TRBJ2-2	TRBV6-6	CAGHRGYSGELFF	TGTGCCGGCCACAGGGGTTATTCCGGGGAGCTGTTTTTT
NA	NA	TRBJ1-5	TRBV6-5	CASSYLLLDQGQPQHF	TGTGCCAGCAGTTACTTGCTATTGGACCAGGGACAGCCCCAGCATTTT
NA	NA	TRBJ2-2	TRBV28	CASTGSRGPLIGELFF	TGTGCCAGCACGGGTTCTAGGGGCCCTCTGATCGGGGAGCTGTTTTTT
NA	NA	TRBJ2-7	TRBV5-4	CASSGGGGGNEQYF	TGTGCCAGCAGCGGCGGAGGGGGGGGGAACGAGCAGTACTTC
once	NA	TRBJ1-3	TRBV28	CASSLWSGGSLRNTIYF	TGTGCCAGCAGTTTATGGAGCGGGGGGTCTCTGAGAAACACCATATATTTT
NA	TRBD2	TRBJ2-1	TRBV29-1	CSVEPGRAGNEQFF	TGCAGCGTTGAACCCGGGAGGGCGGGCAATGAGCAGTTCTTC
NA	NA	TRBJ2-3	TRBV7-9	CASRGGGLRGTDTQYF	TGTGCCAGCAGGGGAGGGGGTTTAAGGGGCACAGATACGCAGTATTTT
NA	NA	TRBJ1-2	TRBV20-1	CSARGAGYTF	TGCAGTGCTAGAGGTGCGGGCTACACCTTC
NA	NA	TRBJ1-5	TRBV18	CASSQFLQESNQPQHF	TGTGCCAGCTCACAATTTCTTCAAGAGAGCAATCAGCCCCAGCATTTT
few	TRBD2	TRBJ2-7	TRBV5-4	CASSTTSGSGEQYF	TGTGCCAGCAGCACCACTAGCGGGAGTGGCGAGCAGTACTTC
NA	TRBD1	TRBJ1-2	TRBV4-3	CASSQDGTGYGYTF	TGCGCCAGCAGCCAAGATGGGACAGGCTATGGCTACACCTTC
few	NA	TRBJ2-1	TRBV4-1	CASSQTGDTYNEQFF	TGCGCCAGCAGCCAGACGGGAGACACCTACAATGAGCAGTTCTTC
NA	NA	TRBJ2-4	TRBV2	CASTKTVLAKNIQYF	TGTGCCAGCACGAAGACAGTACTAGCCAAAAACATTCAGTACTTC
NA	NA	TRBJ2-3	TRBV7-6	CASSLFWAANKDTQYF	TGTGCCAGCAGCTTATTTTGGGCAGCAAATAAAGATACGCAGTATTTT
NA	TRBD1	TRBJ1-2	TRBV30	CAWRVGNRGRDGYTF	TGTGCCTGGAGGGTCGGAAACAGGGGCAGGGATGGCTACACCTTC
NA	TRBD1	TRBJ2-7	TRBV9	CASSPQQGASYEQYF	TGTGCCAGCAGCCCACAACAGGGGGCATCCTACGAGCAGTACTTC
NA	NA	TRBJ2-3	TRBV27	CASCPLGLKSTDTQYF	TGTGCCAGCTGTCCCCTGGGGCTTAAAAGCACAGATACGCAGTATTTT
NA	TRBD2	TRBJ2-5	TRBV18	CASSPNTAGVQETQYF	TGTGCCAGCTCACCAAATACAGCGGGGGTCCAAGAGACCCAGTACTTC
NA	TRBD2	TRBJ2-5	TRBV5-6	CASKRAGGIRETQYF	TGTGCCAGCAAACGAGCGGGGGGGATCCGAGAGACCCAGTACTTC
NA	NA	TRBJ1-1	TRBV9	CASSVKPSNTEAFF	TGTGCCAGCAGCGTTAAGCCCTCGAACACTGAAGCTTTCTTT
NA	TRBD1	TRBJ1-5	TRBV2	CASATGNSNQPQHF	TGTGCCAGTGCGACAGGGAATAGCAATCAGCCCCAGCATTTT
NA	NA	TRBJ1-5	TRBV10-2	CASRSYRDNNQPQHF	TGCGCCAGCAGATCCTACCGGGACAATAATCAGCCCCAGCATTTT
NA	NA	TRBJ2-7	TRBV15	CATSRSGSKGIYEQYF	TGTGCCACCAGCAGAAGTGGGAGTAAAGGGATCTACGAGCAGTACTTC
NA	NA	TRBJ2-7	TRBV5-1	CASSLVTPYEQYF	TGCGCCAGCAGCTTGGTTACCCCCTACGAGCAGTACTTC
NA	NA	TRBJ2-7	TRBV5-6	CASSLGPESSYEQYF	TGTGCCAGCAGCTTGGGGCCGGAGAGCTCCTACGAGCAGTACTTC
NA	TRBD2	TRBJ2-3	TRBV7-2	CASSLKGGLAGVDTQYF	TGTGCCAGCAGCCTAAAAGGGGGACTAGCGGGAGTAGATACGCAGTATTTT
once	TRBD1	TRBJ1-2	TRBV9	CASSTGTVANYGYTF	TGTGCCAGCAGCACGGGGACAGTAGCTAACTATGGCTACACCTTC
NA	NA	TRBJ2-3	TRBV5-1	CASSSLLGTDTQYF	TGCGCCAGCAGCTCTCTCCTAGGAACAGATACGCAGTATTTT
few	NA	TRBJ2-5	TRBV29-1	CSYMGLGETQYF	TGCAGCTATATGGGGCTAGGAGAGACCCAGTACTTC
NA	NA	TRBJ2-1	TRBV27	CASSSLARGGNEQFF	TGTGCCAGCAGTTCGCTAGCGAGGGGGGGCAATGAGCAGTTCTTC
NA	NA	TRBJ1-1	TRBV28	CASSFPPGGKTEAFF	TGTGCCAGCAGTTTCCCGCCGGGGGGAAAGACTGAAGCTTTCTTT
NA	NA	TRBJ2-3	TRBV19	CASSSGWSDTQYF	TGTGCCAGTAGTTCAGGGTGGTCAGATACGCAGTATTTT
NA	TRBD2	TRBJ2-7	TRBV5-4	CASSLGPLKSGGGSYEQYF	TGTGCCAGCAGCTTGGGTCCCCTCAAAAGCGGGGGTGGATCCTACGAGCAGTACTTC
NA	NA	TRBJ1-6	TRBV15	CATSTRQSLSPLHF	TGTGCCACCAGCACCCGACAGTCTCTGTCACCCCTCCACTTT
NA	TRBD2	TRBJ2-1	TRBV5-1	CASSKIPSGGHNEQFF	TGCGCCAGCAGCAAAATTCCTAGCGGGGGCCACAATGAGCAGTTCTTC
NA	TRBD1	TRBJ1-2	TRBV6-1	CASRTDRDYGYTF	TGTGCCAGCAGGACGGACAGGGACTATGGCTACACCTTC
once	TRBD1	TRBJ1-1	TRBV7-2	CASSLARTGGITEAFF	TGTGCCAGCAGCTTAGCGCGGACAGGGGGAATCACTGAAGCTTTCTTT
NA	TRBD2	TRBJ2-7	TRBV28	CASSLFRLAGTYEQYF	TGTGCCAGCAGTTTATTTCGACTAGCGGGAACCTACGAGCAGTACTTC
NA	TRBD2	TRBJ2-1	TRBV9	CASQAGSSYNEQFF	TGTGCCAGCCAAGCGGGGAGCTCCTACAATGAGCAGTTCTTC
NA	TRBD1	TRBJ1-1	TRBV5-1	CASRTGTGVTEAFF	TGCGCCAGCAGGACCGGGACAGGGGTTACTGAAGCTTTCTTT
NA	NA	TRBJ2-5	TRBV5-1	CASTMRETQYF	TGCGCCAGCACCATGCGAGAGACCCAGTACTTC